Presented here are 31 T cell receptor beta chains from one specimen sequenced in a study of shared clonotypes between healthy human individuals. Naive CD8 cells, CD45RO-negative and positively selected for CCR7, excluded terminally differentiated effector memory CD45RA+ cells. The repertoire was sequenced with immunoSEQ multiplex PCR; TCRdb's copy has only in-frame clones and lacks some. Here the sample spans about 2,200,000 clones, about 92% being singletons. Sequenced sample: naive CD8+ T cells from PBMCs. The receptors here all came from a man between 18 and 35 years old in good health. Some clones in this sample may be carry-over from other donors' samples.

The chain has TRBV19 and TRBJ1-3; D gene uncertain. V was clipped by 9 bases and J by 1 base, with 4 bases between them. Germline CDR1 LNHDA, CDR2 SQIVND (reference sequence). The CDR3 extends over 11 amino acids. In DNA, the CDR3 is TGTGCCAGCAGATCTGGAAACACCATATATTTT. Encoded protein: CASRSGNTIYF.

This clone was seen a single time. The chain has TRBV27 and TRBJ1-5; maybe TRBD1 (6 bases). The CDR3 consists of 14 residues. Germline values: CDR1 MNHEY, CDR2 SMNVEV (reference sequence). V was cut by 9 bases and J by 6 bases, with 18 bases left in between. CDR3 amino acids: CASTSIQGGQPQHF. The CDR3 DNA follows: TGTGCCAGTACTAGTATACAGGGTGGTCAGCCCCAGCATTTT.

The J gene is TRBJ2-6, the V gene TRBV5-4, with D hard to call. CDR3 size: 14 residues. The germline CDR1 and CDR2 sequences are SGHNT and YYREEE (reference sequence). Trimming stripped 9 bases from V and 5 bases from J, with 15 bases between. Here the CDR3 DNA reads TGTGCCATCCCAGTAGCCCCTCGGGCCAACGTCCTGACTTTC. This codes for CAIPVAPRANVLTF.

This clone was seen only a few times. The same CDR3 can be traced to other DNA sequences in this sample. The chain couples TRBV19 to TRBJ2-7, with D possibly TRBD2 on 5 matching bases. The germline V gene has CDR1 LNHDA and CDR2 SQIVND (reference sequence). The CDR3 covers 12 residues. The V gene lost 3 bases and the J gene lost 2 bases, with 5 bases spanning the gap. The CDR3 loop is CASSIGTYEQYF. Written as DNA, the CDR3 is TGTGCCAGTAGTATCGGGACCTACGAGCAGTACTTC.

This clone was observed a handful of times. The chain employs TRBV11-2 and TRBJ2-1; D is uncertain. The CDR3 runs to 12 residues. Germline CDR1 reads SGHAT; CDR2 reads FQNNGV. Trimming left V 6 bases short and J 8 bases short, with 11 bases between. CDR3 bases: TGTGCCAGCAGATACTCGGCGGATGAGCAGTTCTTC. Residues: CASRYSADEQFF.

DNA of the CDR3: TGTGCCAGCAGTTTGTCCAGGGGGGTAGACTATGGCTACACCTTC. Translating it yields CASSLSRGVDYGYTF. The rearrangement uses TRBV28 and TRBJ1-2; TRBD1 agrees at 7 bases. The CDR3 runs 15 residues. Per germline, CDR1 MDHEN and CDR2 SYDVKM. V was clipped by 3 bases and J by 3 bases; unmatched bases: 7.

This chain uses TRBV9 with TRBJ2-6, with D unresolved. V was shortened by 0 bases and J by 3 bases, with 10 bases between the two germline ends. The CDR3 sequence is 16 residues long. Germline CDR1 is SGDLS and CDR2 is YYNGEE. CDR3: CASSVGWAGGANVLTF. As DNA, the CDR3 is TGTGCCAGCAGCGTAGGCTGGGCAGGTGGGGCCAACGTCCTGACTTTC. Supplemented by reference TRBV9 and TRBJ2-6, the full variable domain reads DSGVTQTPKHLITATGQRVTLRCSPRSGDLSVYWYQQSLDQGLQFLIQYYNGEERAKGNILERFSAQQFPDLHSELNLSSLELGDSALYFCASSVGWAGGANVLTFGAGSRLTVL.

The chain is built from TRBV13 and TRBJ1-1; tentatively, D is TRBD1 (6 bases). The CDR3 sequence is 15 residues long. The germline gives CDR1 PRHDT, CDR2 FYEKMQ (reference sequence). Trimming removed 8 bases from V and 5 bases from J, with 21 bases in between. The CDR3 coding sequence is TGTGCCAGCCTGGACAGTGCCGTCGGGGTGACTGAAGCTTTCTTT. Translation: CASLDSAVGVTEAFF. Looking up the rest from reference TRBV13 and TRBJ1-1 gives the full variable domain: AAGVIQSPRHLIKEKRETATLKCYPIPRHDTVYWYQQGPGQDPQFLISFYEKMQSDKGSIPDRFSAQQFSDYHSELNMSSLELGDSALYFCASLDSAVGVTEAFFGQGTRLTVV.

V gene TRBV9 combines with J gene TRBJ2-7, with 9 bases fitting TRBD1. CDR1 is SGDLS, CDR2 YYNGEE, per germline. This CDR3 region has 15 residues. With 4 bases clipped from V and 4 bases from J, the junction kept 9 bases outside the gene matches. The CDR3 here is CASSPKQGALYEQYF. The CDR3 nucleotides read TGTGCCAGCAGCCCAAAACAGGGGGCTCTATACGAGCAGTACTTC.

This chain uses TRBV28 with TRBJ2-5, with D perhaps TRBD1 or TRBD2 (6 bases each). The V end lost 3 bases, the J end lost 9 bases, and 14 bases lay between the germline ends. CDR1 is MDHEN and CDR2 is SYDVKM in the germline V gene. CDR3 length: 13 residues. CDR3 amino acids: CASSFGGVGSQYF. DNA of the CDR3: TGTGCCAGCAGTTTCGGGGGCGTTGGGTCCCAGTACTTC.

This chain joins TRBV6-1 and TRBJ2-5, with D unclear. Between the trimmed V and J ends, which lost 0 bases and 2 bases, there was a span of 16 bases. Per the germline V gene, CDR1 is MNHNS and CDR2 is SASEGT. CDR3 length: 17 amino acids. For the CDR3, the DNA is TGTGCCAGCAGTGAAGCACCCGGGCTACCAAGACAAGAGACCCAGTACTTC. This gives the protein CASSEAPGLPRQETQYF.

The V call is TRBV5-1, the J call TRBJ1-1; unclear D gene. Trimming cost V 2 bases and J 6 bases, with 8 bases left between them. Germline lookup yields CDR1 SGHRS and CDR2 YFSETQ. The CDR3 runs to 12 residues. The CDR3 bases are TGCGCCAGCAGCTTCCCAGGACCTGAAGCTTTCTTT. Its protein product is CASSFPGPEAFF.

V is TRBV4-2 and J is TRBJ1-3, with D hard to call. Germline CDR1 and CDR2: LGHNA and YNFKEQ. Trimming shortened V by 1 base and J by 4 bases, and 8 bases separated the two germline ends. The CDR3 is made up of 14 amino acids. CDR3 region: CASSQVTDGNTIYF. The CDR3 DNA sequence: TGTGCCAGCAGCCAAGTTACAGACGGAAACACCATATATTTT.

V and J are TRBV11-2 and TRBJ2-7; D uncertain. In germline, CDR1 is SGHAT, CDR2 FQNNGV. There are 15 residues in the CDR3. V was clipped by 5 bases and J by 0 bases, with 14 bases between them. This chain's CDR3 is CASSTGLQSSYEQYF. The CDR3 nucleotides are TGTGCCAGCAGCACCGGCCTACAAAGCTCCTACGAGCAGTACTTC.

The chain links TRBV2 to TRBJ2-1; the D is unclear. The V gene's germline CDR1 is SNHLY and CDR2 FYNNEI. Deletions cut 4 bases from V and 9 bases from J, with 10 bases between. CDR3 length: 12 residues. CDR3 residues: CASSAATFEQFF. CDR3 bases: TGTGCCAGCAGTGCCGCAACATTTGAGCAGTTCTTC.

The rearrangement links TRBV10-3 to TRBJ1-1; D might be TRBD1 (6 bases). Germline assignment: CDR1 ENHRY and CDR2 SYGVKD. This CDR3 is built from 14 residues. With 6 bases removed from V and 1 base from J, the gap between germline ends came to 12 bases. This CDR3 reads CAISLGGGNTEAFF. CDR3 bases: TGTGCCATCAGCTTAGGGGGGGGGAACACTGAAGCTTTCTTT.

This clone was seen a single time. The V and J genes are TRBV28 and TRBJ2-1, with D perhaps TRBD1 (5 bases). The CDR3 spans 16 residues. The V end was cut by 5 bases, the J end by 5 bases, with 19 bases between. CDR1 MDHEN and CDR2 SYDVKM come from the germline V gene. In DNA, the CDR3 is TGTGCCAGCAGTCCCCAAATCGGCTGGGGCGACAATGAGCAGTTCTTC. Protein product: CASSPQIGWGDNEQFF.

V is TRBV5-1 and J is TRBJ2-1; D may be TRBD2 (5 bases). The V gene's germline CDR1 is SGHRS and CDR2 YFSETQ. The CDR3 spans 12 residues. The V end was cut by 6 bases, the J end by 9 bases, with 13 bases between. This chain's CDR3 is CASTTTRGEQFF. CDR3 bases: TGCGCCAGCACTACCACTCGGGGTGAGCAGTTCTTC.

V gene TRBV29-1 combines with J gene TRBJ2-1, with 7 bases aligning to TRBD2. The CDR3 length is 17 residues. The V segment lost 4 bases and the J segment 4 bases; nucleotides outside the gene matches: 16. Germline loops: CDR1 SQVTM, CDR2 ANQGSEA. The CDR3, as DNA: TGCAGCGTTGTAGGAGGGGAGGGAGTTGCCAGATACAATGAGCAGTTCTTC. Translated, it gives CSVVGGEGVARYNEQFF.

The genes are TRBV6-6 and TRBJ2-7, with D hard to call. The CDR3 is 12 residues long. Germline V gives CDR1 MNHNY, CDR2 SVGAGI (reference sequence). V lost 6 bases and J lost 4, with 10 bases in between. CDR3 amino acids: CASSNNGYEQYF. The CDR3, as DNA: TGTGCCAGCAGCAACAACGGGTACGAGCAGTACTTC.

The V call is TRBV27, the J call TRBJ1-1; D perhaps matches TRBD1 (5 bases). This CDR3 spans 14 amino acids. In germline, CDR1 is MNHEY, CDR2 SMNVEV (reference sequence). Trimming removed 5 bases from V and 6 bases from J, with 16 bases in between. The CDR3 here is CASSLLKGYAEAFF. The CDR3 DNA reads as TGTGCCAGCAGTCTTCTCAAGGGGTACGCTGAAGCTTTCTTT.

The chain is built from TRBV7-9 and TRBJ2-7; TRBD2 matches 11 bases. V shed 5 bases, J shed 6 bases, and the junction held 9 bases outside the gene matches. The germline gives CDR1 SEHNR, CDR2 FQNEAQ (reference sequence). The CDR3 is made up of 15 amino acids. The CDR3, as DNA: TGTGCCAGCAGCCAGACTAGCGGGATTATCGGCGAGCAGTACTTC. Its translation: CASSQTSGIIGEQYF.

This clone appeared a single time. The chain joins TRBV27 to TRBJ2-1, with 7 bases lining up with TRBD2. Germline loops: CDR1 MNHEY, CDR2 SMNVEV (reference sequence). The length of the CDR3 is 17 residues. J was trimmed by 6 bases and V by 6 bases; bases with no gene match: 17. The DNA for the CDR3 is TGTGCCAGCAGCCAGGGACTACTGATTCACAAGGGCAATGAGCAGTTCTTC. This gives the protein CASSQGLLIHKGNEQFF.

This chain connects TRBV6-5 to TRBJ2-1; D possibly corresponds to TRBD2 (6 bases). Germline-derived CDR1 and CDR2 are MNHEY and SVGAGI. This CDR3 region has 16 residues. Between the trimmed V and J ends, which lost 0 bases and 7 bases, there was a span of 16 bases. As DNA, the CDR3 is TGTGCCAGCAGTTACTCGATCCGGGAGCTTAAGAATGAGCAGTTCTTC. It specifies CASSYSIRELKNEQFF.

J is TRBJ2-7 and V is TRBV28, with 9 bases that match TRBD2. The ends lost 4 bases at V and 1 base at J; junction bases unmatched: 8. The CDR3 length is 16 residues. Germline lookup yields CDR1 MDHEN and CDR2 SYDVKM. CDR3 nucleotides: TGTGCCAGCAGTTCGGAGCGGGGGGTGGGGTCCTACGAGCAGTACTTC. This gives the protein CASSSERGVGSYEQYF.

The CDR3 coding sequence is TGCGCCAGCAGCTTCTCCAGGGGGCGGTTCGAGCAGTACTTC. Protein sequence: CASSFSRGRFEQYF. The chain employs TRBV5-1 and TRBJ2-7; 8 bases are shared with TRBD1. Germline-derived CDR1 and CDR2 are SGHRS and YFSETQ. This CDR3 contains 14 residues. Trimming took 2 bases from V and 6 from J; bases not matched to a gene: 7.

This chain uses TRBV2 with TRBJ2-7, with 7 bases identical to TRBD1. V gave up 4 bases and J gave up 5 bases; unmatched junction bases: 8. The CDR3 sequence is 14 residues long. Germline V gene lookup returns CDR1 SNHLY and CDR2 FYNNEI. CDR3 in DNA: TGTGCCAGCAGTGGGTGGGACAGAACCGACGAGCAGTACTTC. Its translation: CASSGWDRTDEQYF.

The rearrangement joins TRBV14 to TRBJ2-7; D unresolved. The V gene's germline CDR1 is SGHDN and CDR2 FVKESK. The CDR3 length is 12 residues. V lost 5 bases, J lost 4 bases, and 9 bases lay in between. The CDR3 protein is CASSETEYEQYF. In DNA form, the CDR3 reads TGTGCCAGCAGCGAAACAGAATACGAGCAGTACTTC.

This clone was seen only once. CDR3 sequence: CASSPRGGDEQFF. For the CDR3, the DNA is TGCGCCAGCAGCCCTCGGGGCGGCGATGAGCAGTTCTTC. The chain recombines TRBV4-3 with TRBJ2-1; D possibly matches TRBD1 or TRBD2 (5 bases each). V lost 4 bases to trimming and J lost 8 bases, with 12 bases between them. Germline CDR1 and CDR2: LGHNA and YSLEER. CDR3 length: 13 residues.

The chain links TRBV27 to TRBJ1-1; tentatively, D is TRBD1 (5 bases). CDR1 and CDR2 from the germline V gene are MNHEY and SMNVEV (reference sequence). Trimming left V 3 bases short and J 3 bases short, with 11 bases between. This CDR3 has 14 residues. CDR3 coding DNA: TGTGCCAGCAGTTTTCTGGGGCCGGACACTGAAGCTTTCTTT. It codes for CASSFLGPDTEAFF.

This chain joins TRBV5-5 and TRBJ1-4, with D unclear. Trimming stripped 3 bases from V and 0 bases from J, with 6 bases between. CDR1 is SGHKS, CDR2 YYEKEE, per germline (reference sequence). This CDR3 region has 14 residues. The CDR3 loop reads CASSYDTTNEKLFF. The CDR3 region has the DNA TGTGCCAGCAGCTACGATACAACTAATGAAAAACTGTTTTTT. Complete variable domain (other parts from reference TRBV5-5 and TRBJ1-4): DAGVTQSPTHLIKTRGQQVTLRCSPISGHKSVSWYQQVLGQGPQFIFQYYEKEERGRGNFPDRFSARQFPNYSSELNVNALLLGDSALYLCASSYDTTNEKLFFGSGTQLSVL.